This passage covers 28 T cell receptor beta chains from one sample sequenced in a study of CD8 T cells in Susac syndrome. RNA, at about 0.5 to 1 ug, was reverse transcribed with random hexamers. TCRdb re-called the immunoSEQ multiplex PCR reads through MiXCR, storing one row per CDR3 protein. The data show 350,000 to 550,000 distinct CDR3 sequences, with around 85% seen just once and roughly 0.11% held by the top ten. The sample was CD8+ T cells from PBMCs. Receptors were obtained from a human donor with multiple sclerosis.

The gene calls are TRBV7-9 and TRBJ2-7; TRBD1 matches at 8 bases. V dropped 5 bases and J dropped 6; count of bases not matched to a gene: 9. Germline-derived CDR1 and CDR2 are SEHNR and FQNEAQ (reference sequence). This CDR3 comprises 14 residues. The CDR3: CASSTGQGEGEQYF. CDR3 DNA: TGTGCCAGCAGCACAGGACAGGGTGAGGGCGAGCAGTACTTC.

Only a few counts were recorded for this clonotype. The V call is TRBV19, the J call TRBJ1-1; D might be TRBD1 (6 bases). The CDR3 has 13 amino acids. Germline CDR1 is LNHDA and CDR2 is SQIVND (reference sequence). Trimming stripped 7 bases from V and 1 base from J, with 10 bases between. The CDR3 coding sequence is TGTGCCAGTACCTGGACAGCGAACACTGAAGCTTTCTTT. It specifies CASTWTANTEAFF. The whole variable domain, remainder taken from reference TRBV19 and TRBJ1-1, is DGGITQSPKYLFRKEGQNVTLSCEQNLNHDAMYWYRQDPGQGLRLIYYSQIVNDFQKGDIAEGYSVSREKKESFPLTVTSAQKNPTAFYLCASTWTANTEAFFGQGTRLTVV.

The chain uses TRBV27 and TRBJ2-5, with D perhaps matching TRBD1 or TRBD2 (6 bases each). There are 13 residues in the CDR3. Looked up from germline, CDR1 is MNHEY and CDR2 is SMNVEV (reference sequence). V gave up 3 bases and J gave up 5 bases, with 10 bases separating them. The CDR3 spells CASSLEGVETQYF. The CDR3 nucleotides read TGTGCCAGCAGTTTGGAGGGGGTGGAGACCCAGTACTTC.

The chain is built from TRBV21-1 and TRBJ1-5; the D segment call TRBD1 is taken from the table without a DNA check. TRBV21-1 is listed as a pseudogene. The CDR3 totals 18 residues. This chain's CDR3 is CASSKYPLSEYSNQPQHF. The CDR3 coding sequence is TGTGCCAGCAGCAAATACCCCTTGAGTGAGTATAGCAATCAGCCCCAGCATTTT.

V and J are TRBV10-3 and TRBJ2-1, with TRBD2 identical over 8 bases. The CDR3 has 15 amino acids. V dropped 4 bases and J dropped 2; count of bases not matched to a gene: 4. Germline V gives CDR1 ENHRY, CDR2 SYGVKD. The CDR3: CAISGSGSPYNEQFF. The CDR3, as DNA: TGTGCCATCAGTGGAAGCGGGAGTCCCTACAATGAGCAGTTCTTC.

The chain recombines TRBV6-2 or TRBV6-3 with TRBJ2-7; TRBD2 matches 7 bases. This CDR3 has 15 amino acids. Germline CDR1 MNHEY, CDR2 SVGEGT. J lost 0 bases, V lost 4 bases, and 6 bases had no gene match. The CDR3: CASSSLSGHSYEQYF. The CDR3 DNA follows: TGTGCCAGCAGTTCACTTAGCGGGCACTCCTACGAGCAGTACTTC.

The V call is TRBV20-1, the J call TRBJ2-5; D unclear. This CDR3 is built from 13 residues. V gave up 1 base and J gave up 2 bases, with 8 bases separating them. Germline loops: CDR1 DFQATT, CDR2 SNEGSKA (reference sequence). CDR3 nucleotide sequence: TGCAGTGCTAGAGGCGACTCTCAAGAGACCCAGTACTTC. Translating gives CSARGDSQETQYF.

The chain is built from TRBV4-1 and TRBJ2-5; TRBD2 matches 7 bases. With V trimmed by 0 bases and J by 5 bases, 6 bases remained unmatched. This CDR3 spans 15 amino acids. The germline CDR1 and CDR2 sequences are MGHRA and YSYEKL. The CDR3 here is CASSQEQRDGETQYF. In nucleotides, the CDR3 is TGCGCCAGCAGCCAAGAGCAGCGGGATGGGGAGACCCAGTACTTC.

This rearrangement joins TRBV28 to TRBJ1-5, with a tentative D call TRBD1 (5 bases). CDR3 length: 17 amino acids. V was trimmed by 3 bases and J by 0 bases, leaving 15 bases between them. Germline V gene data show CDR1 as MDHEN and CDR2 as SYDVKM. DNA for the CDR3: TGTGCCAGCAGTTTTTCTATCGGACAAATTAGCAATCAGCCCCAGCATTTT. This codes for CASSFSIGQISNQPQHF.

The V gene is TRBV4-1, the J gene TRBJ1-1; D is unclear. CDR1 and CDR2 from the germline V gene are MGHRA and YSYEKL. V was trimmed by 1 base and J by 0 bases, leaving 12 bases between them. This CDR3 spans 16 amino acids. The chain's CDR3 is CASSQARQELNTEAFF. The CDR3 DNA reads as TGCGCCAGCAGCCAAGCTAGGCAGGAGCTGAACACTGAAGCTTTCTTT.

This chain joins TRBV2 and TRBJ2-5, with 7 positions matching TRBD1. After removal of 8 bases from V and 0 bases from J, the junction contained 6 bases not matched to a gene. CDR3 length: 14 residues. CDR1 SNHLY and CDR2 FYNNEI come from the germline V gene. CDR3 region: CASADRRDQETQYF. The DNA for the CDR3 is TGTGCCAGCGCGGACAGGAGAGACCAAGAGACCCAGTACTTC.

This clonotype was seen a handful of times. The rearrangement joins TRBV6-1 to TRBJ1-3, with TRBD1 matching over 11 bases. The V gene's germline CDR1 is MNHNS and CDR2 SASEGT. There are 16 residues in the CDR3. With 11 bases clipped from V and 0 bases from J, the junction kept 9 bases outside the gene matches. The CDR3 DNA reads TGTGCCGTCCTAGGGACAGGGGGAAACTCTGGAAACACCATATATTTT. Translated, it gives CAVLGTGGNSGNTIYF.

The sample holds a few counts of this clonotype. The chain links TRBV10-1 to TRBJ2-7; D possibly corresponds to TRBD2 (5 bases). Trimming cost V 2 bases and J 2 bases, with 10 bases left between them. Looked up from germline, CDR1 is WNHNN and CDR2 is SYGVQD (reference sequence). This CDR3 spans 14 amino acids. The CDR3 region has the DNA TGCGCCAGCAGTGAGCGGGGTAAGGCCTACGAGCAGTACTTC. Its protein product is CASSERGKAYEQYF.

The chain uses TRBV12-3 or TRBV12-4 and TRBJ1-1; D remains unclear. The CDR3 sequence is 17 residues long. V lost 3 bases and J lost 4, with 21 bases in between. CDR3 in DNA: TGTGCCAGCAGTTTTGGCTCAAGACGAGTTATGAGCACTGAAGCTTTCTTT. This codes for CASSFGSRRVMSTEAFF.

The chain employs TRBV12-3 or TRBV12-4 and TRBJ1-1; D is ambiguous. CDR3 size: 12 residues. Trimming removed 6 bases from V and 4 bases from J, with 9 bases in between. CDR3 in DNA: TGTGCCAGCAGCCCAGTGCGCACTGAAGCTTTCTTT. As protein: CASSPVRTEAFF.

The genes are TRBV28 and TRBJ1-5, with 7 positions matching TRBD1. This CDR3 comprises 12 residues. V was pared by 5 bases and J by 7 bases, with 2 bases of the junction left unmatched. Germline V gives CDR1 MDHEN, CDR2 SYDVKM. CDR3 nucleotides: TGTGCCAGCAGTGAGGGGGCCCAGCCCCAGCATTTT. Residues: CASSEGAQPQHF. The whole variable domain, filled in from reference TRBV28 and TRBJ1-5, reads DVKVTQSSRYLVKRTGEKVFLECVQDMDHENMFWYRQDPGLGLRLIYFSYDVKMKEKGDIPEGYSVSREKKERFSLILESASTNQTSMYLCASSEGAQPQHFGDGTRLSIL.

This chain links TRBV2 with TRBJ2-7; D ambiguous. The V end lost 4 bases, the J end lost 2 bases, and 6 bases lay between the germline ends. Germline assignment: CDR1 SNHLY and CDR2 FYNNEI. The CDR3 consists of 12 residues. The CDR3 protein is CASSGAPYEQYF. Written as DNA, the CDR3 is TGTGCCAGCAGTGGGGCCCCCTACGAGCAGTACTTC.

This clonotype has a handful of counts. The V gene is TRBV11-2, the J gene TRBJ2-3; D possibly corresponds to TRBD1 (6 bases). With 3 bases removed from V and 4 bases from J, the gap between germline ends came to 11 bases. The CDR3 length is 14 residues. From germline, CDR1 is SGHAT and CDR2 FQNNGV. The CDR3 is CASSLTGTSDTQYF. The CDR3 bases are TGTGCCAGCAGCTTGACAGGTACTTCAGATACGCAGTATTTT.

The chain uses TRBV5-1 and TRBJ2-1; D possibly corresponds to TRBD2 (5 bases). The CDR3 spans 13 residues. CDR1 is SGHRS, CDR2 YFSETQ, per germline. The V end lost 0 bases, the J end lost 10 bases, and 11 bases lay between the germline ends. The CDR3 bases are TGCGCCAGCAGCTTGGGGGTCGGGATCGAGCAGTTCTTC. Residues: CASSLGVGIEQFF. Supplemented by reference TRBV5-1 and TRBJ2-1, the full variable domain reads KAGVTQTPRYLIKTRGQQVTLSCSPISGHRSVSWYQQTPGQGLQFLFEYFSETQRNKGNFPGRFSGRQFSNSRSEMNVSTLELGDSALYLCASSLGVGIEQFFGPGTRLTVL.

The CDR3 region has the DNA TGTGCCAGCAGCCTCCTCGGGGGGTTGAGCACTGAAGCTTTCTTT. Its translation is CASSLLGGLSTEAFF. The gene calls are TRBV7-9 and TRBJ1-1; a possible D gene is TRBD1 (5 bases). V lost 5 bases, J lost 4 bases, and 17 bases lay in between. Germline V gene lookup returns CDR1 SEHNR and CDR2 FQNEAQ (reference sequence). CDR3 length: 15 residues.

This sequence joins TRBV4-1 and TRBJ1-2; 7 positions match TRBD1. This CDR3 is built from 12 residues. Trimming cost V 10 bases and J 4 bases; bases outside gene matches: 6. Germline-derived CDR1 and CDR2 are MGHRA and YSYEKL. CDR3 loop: CATSGTAYGYTF. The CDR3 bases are TGCGCCACTTCGGGGACAGCCTATGGCTACACCTTC.

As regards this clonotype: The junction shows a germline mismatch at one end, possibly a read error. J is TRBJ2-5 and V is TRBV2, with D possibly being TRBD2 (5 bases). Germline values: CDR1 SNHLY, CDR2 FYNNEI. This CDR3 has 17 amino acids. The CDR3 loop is CAGSEIGGIEGQETQYF. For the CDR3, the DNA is TGTGCCGGCAGTGAAATCGGTGGAATAGAGGGACAAGAGACCCAGTACTTC.

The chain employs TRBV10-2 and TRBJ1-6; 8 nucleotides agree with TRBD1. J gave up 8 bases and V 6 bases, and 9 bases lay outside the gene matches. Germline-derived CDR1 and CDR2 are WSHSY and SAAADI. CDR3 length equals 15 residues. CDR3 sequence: CASRPGTGEYSPLHF. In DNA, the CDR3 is TGCGCCAGCAGGCCCGGGACAGGAGAGTATTCACCCCTCCACTTT.

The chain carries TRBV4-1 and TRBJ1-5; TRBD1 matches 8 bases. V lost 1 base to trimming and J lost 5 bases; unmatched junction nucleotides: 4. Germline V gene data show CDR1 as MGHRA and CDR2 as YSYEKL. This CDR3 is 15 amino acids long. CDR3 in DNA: TGCGCCAGCAGCCAAGTTACAGGGGGGGATCAGCCCCAGCATTTT. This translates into CASSQVTGGDQPQHF.

CDR3 sequence reads: CASSKDASADTQYF. The DNA for the CDR3 is TGTGCCAGCAGTAAGGACGCGAGCGCAGATACGCAGTATTTT. The chain carries TRBV6-5 and TRBJ2-3, with D unresolved. The germline CDR1 and CDR2 sequences are MNHEY and SVGAGI. The CDR3 is 14 residues long. The V end was cut by 5 bases, the J end by 4 bases, with 13 bases between.

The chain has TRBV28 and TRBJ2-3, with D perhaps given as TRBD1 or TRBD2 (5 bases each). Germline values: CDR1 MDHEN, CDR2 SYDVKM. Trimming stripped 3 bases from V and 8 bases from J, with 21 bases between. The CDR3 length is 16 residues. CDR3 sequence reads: CASSFLTGPVRGTQYF. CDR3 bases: TGTGCCAGCAGTTTTCTTACAGGCCCAGTCCGGGGTACGCAGTATTTT. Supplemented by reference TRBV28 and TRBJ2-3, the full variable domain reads DVKVTQSSRYLVKRTGEKVFLECVQDMDHENMFWYRQDPGLGLRLIYFSYDVKMKEKGDIPEGYSVSREKKERFSLILESASTNQTSMYLCASSFLTGPVRGTQYFGPGTRLTVL.

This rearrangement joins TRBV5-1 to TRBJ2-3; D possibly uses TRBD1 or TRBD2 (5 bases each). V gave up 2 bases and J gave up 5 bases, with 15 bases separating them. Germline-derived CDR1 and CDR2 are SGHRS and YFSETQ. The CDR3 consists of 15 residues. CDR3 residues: CASSFVVSGGDTQYF. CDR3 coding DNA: TGCGCCAGCAGCTTCGTAGTTTCTGGGGGAGATACGCAGTATTTT.

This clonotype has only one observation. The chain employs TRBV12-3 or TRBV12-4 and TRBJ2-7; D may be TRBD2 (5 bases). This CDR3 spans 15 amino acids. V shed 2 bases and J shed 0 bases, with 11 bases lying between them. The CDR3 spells CASSLNSESSYEQYF. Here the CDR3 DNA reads TGTGCCAGCAGTTTAAATAGCGAGAGCTCCTACGAGCAGTACTTC.